This T cell receptor beta chain was recovered during a study of cytotoxic CD8 clonotypes in ibrutinib-treated CLL (dated by TCRdb to the early 2020s). With regard to the full study: The cohort included around 16 treatment-naive and roughly 10 relapsed/refractory patients; some 18 were IGHV unmutated. Partial responses were observed in roughly 25 patients and complete responses in 2; after a median follow-up of roughly 62 months, remission was maintained in approximately 15 patients and progression was observed in about twelve. Response samples were obtained after a median of about 13 months of treatment, with a range of roughly 6 to 40 months. An average of around 260,000 productive templates and about 100,000 productive rearrangements was obtained per sample. Longitudinal samples were obtainable from about 30% of the roughly 86 participants in the trial. Cryopreserved peripheral blood mononuclear cells were collected at three points: before therapy, at response, and at either sustained remission or disease progression. All remission and progressive disease samples were collected while patients were still receiving ibrutinib. Here is what the overall study found, with its caveats: Public clonotypes were rare and either shrank or stayed stable during treatment, and the rise in clonality at ibrutinib response reflected expansion of private clonotypes. Sampling times were not matched between patients in sustained remission and patients whose disease was progressing, and lymph node repertoires were not examined. Clonality increased at ibrutinib response, stayed stable in sustained remission, and fell back toward baseline at progression. At baseline, clonality was higher than in age-matched healthy donors and showed a strong correlation with circulating CD8+ T-cell counts.

Each clonotype received, on average, 10x coverage in deep resolution sequencing performed on a MiSeq, where the target depth lay between 1 in 1 million and 1 in 200,000 T cells. The immunoSEQ hsTCRB Kit was used to generate the TCR beta libraries. For the original study's pipeline: The data were analyzed with ImmunoSEQ Analyzer and ImmunoSEQ Data Assistant, and V, D and J gene assignments followed IMGT definitions. Clonality was computed as one minus normalized Shannon entropy of productive rearrangement frequencies, ranging from 0 to 1. Only overrepresented clonotypes making up at least 0.05% of the repertoire of each patient were included in the public clonotype analysis. Some 12 age-matched healthy donor repertoires from immuneACCESS served as clonality controls. The table was pulled from immuneACCESS by TCRdb, which kept in-frame rearrangements only. Such tables lose some clones; where checked, under half of the loss comes from unresolved V genes, and the rest has no known cause. V and J calls and clone size follow that table, whereas D and trimming were derived from the DNA. For this sample there are 150,000 to 200,000 clones; about four fifths appear just once. The top ten constitute approximately 2% of the sample.

Including cysteine and phenylalanine, the CDR3 has 14 amino acids. CDR3 DNA is the only sequence kept; it has 42 bases, read in frame from the first base. Germline trimming: 2 bases from V, 8 bases from J; junction bases outside gene matches: 3. CDR1 MNHEY and CDR2 SMNVEV are derived from the germline V gene (reference sequence). The time point label of this sample denotes: 12 months on ibrutinib. For TCR beta library preparation, around 2 micrograms of genomic DNA were isolated from cryopreserved PBMCs. High-throughput TCR beta sequencing was performed on longitudinal blood samples from CLL patients receiving ibrutinib monotherapy. The patients were enrolled in a single-center, open-label phase 2 trial of ibrutinib monotherapy. Concerning this clone itself: Its antigen remains unidentified. No much larger clone exists at a distance of one base, and base qualities are not known.

This TCR derives from a human donor with chronic lymphocytic leukemia. The V and J segments used are TRBV27 and TRBJ1-6; TRBD1 lines up with 7 middle nucleotides. Sequenced material: PBMCs, taken after 12 months of ibrutinib treatment. The nucleotides read TGTGCCAGCAGTTTAGACAGGGTATATTCACCCCTCCACTTT. This gives the protein CASSLDRVYSPLHF.